A selection of T cell receptor beta chains follows, all from one sample in a study of beta chain features in type 1 diabetes. Assay: immunoSEQ multiplex PCR; the TCRdb copy retains only in-frame clones and omits some. The sample shows about 140,000 clones, about 9.1% of them seen only once. The sample consisted of central memory CD4+ T cells from blood. These receptor sequences come from a woman in her forties in good health. Each CDR3 is given with its conserved first and last residue. A D gene is named only where the DNA matches it firmly. Not every row has a clone size; where given, it reads once, few, many or a size class.

CDR3 DNA: TGTGCCAGCAGCTCCCTAGCCTTTACCGGGTTTAGCTACACCTTC; CDR3 protein: CASSSLAFTGFSYTF; D gene: .; clone size: .; V gene: TRBV7-9; J gene: TRBJ1-2
CDR3 DNA: TGTGCCAGCAGCGTAGGGGGGGAAGGGACTGAAGCTTTCTTT; CDR3 protein: CASSVGGEGTEAFF; D gene: .; clone size: few; V gene: TRBV9; J gene: TRBJ1-1
CDR3 DNA: TGTGCCAGCAGCCCAGCCGGACAGGGGGGTTACGAGCAGTACTTC; CDR3 protein: CASSPAGQGGYEQYF; D gene: TRBD1; clone size: .; V gene: TRBV5-6; J gene: TRBJ2-7
CDR3 DNA: TGTGCCACCAGCAGAGATCGAGGGGGCGCAGGCACTGAAGCTTTCTTT; CDR3 protein: CATSRDRGGAGTEAFF; D gene: TRBD1; clone size: .; V gene: TRBV15; J gene: TRBJ1-1
CDR3 DNA: TGTGCCAGTAGGGCCGGGACAGGGTCAGATACGCAGTATTTT; CDR3 protein: CASRAGTGSDTQYF; D gene: TRBD1; clone size: .; V gene: TRBV19; J gene: TRBJ2-3
CDR3 DNA: TGTGCCAGCAGTGAGGACAGGGTTGCAGATACGCAGTATTTT; CDR3 protein: CASSEDRVADTQYF; D gene: TRBD1; clone size: .; V gene: TRBV6-5; J gene: TRBJ2-3
CDR3 DNA: TGTGCCAGCAGCGTTCAGATCGGGACTAGCGGTAATAAAGATACGCAGTATTTT; CDR3 protein: CASSVQIGTSGNKDTQYF; D gene: TRBD2; clone size: .; V gene: TRBV9; J gene: TRBJ2-3
CDR3 DNA: TGTGCCAGCAGTCCGGGGGGGTTCGAGGGTACGCAGTATTTT; CDR3 protein: CASSPGGFEGTQYF; D gene: TRBD2; clone size: few; V gene: TRBV6-6; J gene: TRBJ2-3
CDR3 DNA: TGCGCCAGCAGCCACGTTGACAGGGAAAACGAAGCTTTCTTT; CDR3 protein: CASSHVDRENEAFF; D gene: TRBD1; clone size: .; V gene: TRBV4-3; J gene: TRBJ1-1
CDR3 DNA: TGTGCTAGCAGGCCGGGACTGGGAGAAAATTCACCCCTCCACTTT; CDR3 protein: CASRPGLGENSPLHF; D gene: .; clone size: .; V gene: TRBV6-6; J gene: TRBJ1-6
CDR3 DNA: TGCGCCAGCAGCCGGTCGGGACAGGTTAGCAATTCACCCCTCCACTTT; CDR3 protein: CASSRSGQVSNSPLHF; D gene: TRBD1; clone size: .; V gene: TRBV5-1; J gene: TRBJ1-6
CDR3 DNA: TGCAGCGTTGAAGAAGTACAGGGGGCTTTAATGTACTTC; CDR3 protein: CSVEEVQGALMYF; D gene: TRBD1; clone size: few; V gene: TRBV29-1; J gene: TRBJ2-7
CDR3 DNA: TGTGCCAGCAGCCCGACCGGACAGGGTTCCATGAATGAGCAGTTCTTC; CDR3 protein: CASSPTGQGSMNEQFF; D gene: TRBD1; clone size: .; V gene: TRBV5-4; J gene: TRBJ2-1
CDR3 DNA: TGTGCCAGCAGTTCCCCGGACAGCTACGAGCAGTACTTC; CDR3 protein: CASSSPDSYEQYF; D gene: .; clone size: few; V gene: TRBV27; J gene: TRBJ2-7
CDR3 DNA: TGTGCCAGCAGCTTATCTAGGAGTACAGGGGGCTCGGGTGAAAAACTGTTTTTT; CDR3 protein: CASSLSRSTGGSGEKLFF; D gene: TRBD1; clone size: few; V gene: TRBV7-8; J gene: TRBJ1-4
CDR3 DNA: TGTGCCAGCTCACCACCCACTTCTTCTTGGGCTTTCTTT; CDR3 protein: CASSPPTSSWAFF; D gene: .; clone size: few; V gene: TRBV18; J gene: TRBJ1-1
CDR3 DNA: TGCGCCAGCAGCTTGGCTGCATGGACGGTCGGGGAACAGTACTTC; CDR3 protein: CASSLAAWTVGEQYF; D gene: .; clone size: many; V gene: TRBV5-1; J gene: TRBJ2-7
CDR3 DNA: TGTGCCAGCAGCGTCACCGTAGACTCCTACTACGAGCAGTACTTC; CDR3 protein: CASSVTVDSYYEQYF; D gene: .; clone size: few; V gene: TRBV9; J gene: TRBJ2-7
CDR3 DNA: TGTGCCAGCACTGTCCGGGACAGGGGGAATGAAAAACTGTTTTTT; CDR3 protein: CASTVRDRGNEKLFF; D gene: TRBD1; clone size: .; V gene: TRBV6-5; J gene: TRBJ1-4
CDR3 DNA: TGTGCCAGCAGTTTCGAGCGGGGGACCGATACGCAGTATTTT; CDR3 protein: CASSFERGTDTQYF; D gene: TRBD2; clone size: .; V gene: TRBV6-6; J gene: TRBJ2-3
CDR3 DNA: TGTGCCAGCAATCGGGGGGTGGATTCACCCCTCCACTTT; CDR3 protein: CASNRGVDSPLHF; D gene: .; clone size: many; V gene: TRBV7-9; J gene: TRBJ1-6
CDR3 DNA: TGTGCCAGCTCACCGCGTCCGGACAGGGGAGGGCACACTGAAGCTTTCTTT; CDR3 protein: CASSPRPDRGGHTEAFF; D gene: TRBD1; clone size: many; V gene: TRBV18; J gene: TRBJ1-1
CDR3 DNA: TGTGCCAGCTCACCATCCCGACAGTCGGCCCTTTCACCCCTCCACTTT; CDR3 protein: CASSPSRQSALSPLHF; D gene: .; clone size: .; V gene: TRBV18; J gene: TRBJ1-6
CDR3 DNA: TGTGCCAGCAGATTACAGGGTCAATATGGCTACACCTTC; CDR3 protein: CASRLQGQYGYTF; D gene: .; clone size: few; V gene: TRBV5-6; J gene: TRBJ1-2
CDR3 DNA: TGCAGCGTTGCCCCTCAAGGCGGCGAGCAGTACTTC; CDR3 protein: CSVAPQGGEQYF; D gene: .; clone size: .; V gene: TRBV29-1; J gene: TRBJ2-7
CDR3 DNA: TGTGCCAGCAGGAGAGAGGCAACCGGGGAGCTGTTTTTT; CDR3 protein: CASRREATGELFF; D gene: .; clone size: few; V gene: TRBV5-6; J gene: TRBJ2-2
CDR3 DNA: TGTGCCAGCTCACCCTCGGACAGAAACTATGGCTACACCTTC; CDR3 protein: CASSPSDRNYGYTF; D gene: .; clone size: .; V gene: TRBV18; J gene: TRBJ1-2
CDR3 DNA: TGTGCCAGTAGTATAGATAGGACCGGAGGAAATCAGCCCCAGCATTTT; CDR3 protein: CASSIDRTGGNQPQHF; D gene: .; clone size: once; V gene: TRBV19; J gene: TRBJ1-5
CDR3 DNA: TGTGCCAGCAGCCCGGGGGGGCGGACCGGGGAGCTGTTTTTT; CDR3 protein: CASSPGGRTGELFF; D gene: TRBD2; clone size: few; V gene: TRBV5-4; J gene: TRBJ2-2
CDR3 DNA: TGTGCCAGCAGCCCGCACCCGAGGACAGGGGGCTTAGGTGAGCAGTTCTTC; CDR3 protein: CASSPHPRTGGLGEQFF; D gene: TRBD1; clone size: many; V gene: TRBV7-9; J gene: TRBJ2-1
CDR3 DNA: TGTGCCAGCTCCCAAACAGGGAGAGAAAACACTGAAGCTTTCTTT; CDR3 protein: CASSQTGRENTEAFF; D gene: .; clone size: .; V gene: TRBV18; J gene: TRBJ1-1
CDR3 DNA: TGCGCCAGCAGCTTGGCAGGGGCAAAGCAAGATACGCAGTATTTT; CDR3 protein: CASSLAGAKQDTQYF; D gene: .; clone size: few; V gene: TRBV5-1; J gene: TRBJ2-3
CDR3 DNA: TGTGCCAGCAAGCCCGGGGGGGCCACAGATACGCAGTATTTT; CDR3 protein: CASKPGGATDTQYF; D gene: TRBD2; clone size: few; V gene: TRBV7-9; J gene: TRBJ2-3
CDR3 DNA: TGTGCCAGCAGTGAACATGGCAATCAGCCCCAGCATTTT; CDR3 protein: CASSEHGNQPQHF; D gene: .; clone size: few; V gene: TRBV6-1; J gene: TRBJ1-5
CDR3 DNA: TGTGCCAGCAGCCCCGGGGCGGGATCCCTTCATAATTCACCCCTCCACTTT; CDR3 protein: CASSPGAGSLHNSPLHF; D gene: .; clone size: few; V gene: TRBV7-9; J gene: TRBJ1-6
CDR3 DNA: TGTGCCAGCAGCACAGGACTAGCGGGGGGTTACAATGAGCAGTTCTTC; CDR3 protein: CASSTGLAGGYNEQFF; D gene: TRBD2; clone size: .; V gene: TRBV5-6; J gene: TRBJ2-1
CDR3 DNA: TGTGCCAGCATTCAAGCAGGGGCCAACTATGGCTACACCTTC; CDR3 protein: CASIQAGANYGYTF; D gene: .; clone size: few; V gene: TRBV5-6; J gene: TRBJ1-2
CDR3 DNA: TGTGCCAGCAGCTTAAGCAGGAACTATGGCTACACCTTC; CDR3 protein: CASSLSRNYGYTF; D gene: .; clone size: .; V gene: TRBV7-9; J gene: TRBJ1-2
CDR3 DNA: TGCAGCGTTGCCGGACAGGGAGGGGAGACCCAGTACTTC; CDR3 protein: CSVAGQGGETQYF; D gene: .; clone size: .; V gene: TRBV29-1; J gene: TRBJ2-5
CDR3 DNA: TGTGCCAGCAGCTTAGCGCTCGGGGGTGAAAAACTGTTTTTT; CDR3 protein: CASSLALGGEKLFF; D gene: .; clone size: .; V gene: TRBV7-9; J gene: TRBJ1-4
CDR3 DNA: TGTGCCAGCAGTCCACAGGACCGGTTCGAAAGACTGTTTTTT; CDR3 protein: CASSPQDRFERLFF; D gene: .; clone size: .; V gene: TRBV6-5; J gene: TRBJ1-4
CDR3 DNA: TGCGCCAGCAGCTCGAACGGGGGAACAGCGGTTTCACCCCTCCACTTT; CDR3 protein: CASSSNGGTAVSPLHF; D gene: .; clone size: .; V gene: TRBV5-1; J gene: TRBJ1-6
CDR3 DNA: TGTGCCAGCAGCTTCCACCCGATGGGACAGAAGCCTAACTATGGCTACACCTTC; CDR3 protein: CASSFHPMGQKPNYGYTF; D gene: TRBD1; clone size: few; V gene: TRBV7-9; J gene: TRBJ1-2
CDR3 DNA: TGCGCCAGCACCTTACACCGGGGGGTGAACGGGGAGCTGTTTTTT; CDR3 protein: CASTLHRGVNGELFF; D gene: TRBD2; clone size: few; V gene: TRBV4-3; J gene: TRBJ2-2
CDR3 DNA: TGTGCTAGTGGTCTAAGGACAGAGACCGAAGCTTTCTTT; CDR3 protein: CASGLRTETEAFF; D gene: .; clone size: few; V gene: TRBV12-5; J gene: TRBJ1-1
CDR3 DNA: TGTGCCAGCAGTGGGACAGGTTACAATGAGCAGTTCTTC; CDR3 protein: CASSGTGYNEQFF; D gene: TRBD1; clone size: .; V gene: TRBV2; J gene: TRBJ2-1
CDR3 DNA: TGCGCCAGCAGCCACCTCGGACAGGGGGCCAGTAGGCAGTACTTC; CDR3 protein: CASSHLGQGASRQYF; D gene: TRBD1; clone size: .; V gene: TRBV4-1; J gene: TRBJ2-5
CDR3 DNA: TGTGCCAGCAGCTTCCTGGGGAGGGCCCAAGAGACCCAGTACTTC; CDR3 protein: CASSFLGRAQETQYF; D gene: TRBD2; clone size: .; V gene: TRBV5-6; J gene: TRBJ2-5
CDR3 DNA: TGTGCCATCAGTGAGGTTGACAGACCCACAGATACGCAGTATTTT; CDR3 protein: CAISEVDRPTDTQYF; D gene: .; clone size: few; V gene: TRBV10-3; J gene: TRBJ2-3
CDR3 DNA: TGCGCCAGCAGCTTGGCTCTACTGAGCTCCTACAATGAGCAGTTCTTC; CDR3 protein: CASSLALLSSYNEQFF; D gene: .; clone size: few; V gene: TRBV5-1; J gene: TRBJ2-1
CDR3 DNA: TGTGCCAGCAGCCCCCGGAGCACTATCAGCAATGAGCAGTTCTTC; CDR3 protein: CASSPRSTISNEQFF; D gene: .; clone size: .; V gene: TRBV7-7; J gene: TRBJ2-1
CDR3 DNA: TGTGCCAGCTCAGCTAACTATGGCTACACCTTC; CDR3 protein: CASSANYGYTF; D gene: .; clone size: many; V gene: TRBV13; J gene: TRBJ1-2
CDR3 DNA: TGTGCCAGCAGCCCCCGGGACAGGGGTAATCAGCCCCAGCATTTT; CDR3 protein: CASSPRDRGNQPQHF; D gene: TRBD1; clone size: .; V gene: TRBV9; J gene: TRBJ1-5
CDR3 DNA: TGTGCCAGCAGTCTGTACGGCACTGAAGCTTTCTTT; CDR3 protein: CASSLYGTEAFF; D gene: .; clone size: many; V gene: TRBV2; J gene: TRBJ1-1
CDR3 DNA: TGTGCCAGCAGCCATCAGGGGCGCGGGGGGGAGACCCAGTACTTC; CDR3 protein: CASSHQGRGGETQYF; D gene: TRBD2; clone size: .; V gene: TRBV7-8; J gene: TRBJ2-5
CDR3 DNA: TGTGCCAGCAGTTATACCCGGGGGGCAGATACGCAGTATTTT; CDR3 protein: CASSYTRGADTQYF; D gene: TRBD2; clone size: few; V gene: TRBV6-5; J gene: TRBJ2-3